These 32 T cell receptor beta chains were sequenced from one sample in a study of Graves' ophthalmopathy and Graves' hyperthyroidism. RNA transcripts were the template, and TCR beta CDR3 regions were amplified from them. The first round was an RT-PCR with HTBI primers, and the second round was a multiplex PCR. MiXCR was run by TCRdb on the multiplex PCR reads, yielding one entry per CDR3 protein. Of fewer than 650,000 distinct CDR3 sequences in the sample, 22% are singletons; the top ten hold around 6.9%. Sequencing was done on a sample of peripheral blood. The receptor set was obtained from a young woman with stable Graves' hyperthyroidism. Some clones in this sample may be carry-over from other donors' samples.

This clonotype was seen only a few times. This chain joins TRBV18 and TRBJ2-7; 14 bases agree with TRBD2. The CDR3 extends over 19 amino acids. Germline V lookup: CDR1 KGHSH, CDR2 LQKENI. V dropped 3 bases and J dropped 2; count of bases not matched to a gene: 12. CDR3 region: CASSPDLWTSGRIAYEQYF. The CDR3 nucleotides read TGTGCCAGCTCACCGGACCTGTGGACTAGCGGGAGGATCGCCTACGAGCAGTACTTC.

Notes on this clonotype: Given a much more abundant clone one base away, this may be a read error. This CDR3 is missing its conserved last phenylalanine or tryptophan, likely due to a read error. V gene TRBV20-1 combines with J gene TRBJ1-2; tentative D call: TRBD1 (5 bases). The CDR3 covers 12 residues. V lost 5 bases and J lost 8, with 15 bases in between. Germline CDR1 reads DFQATT; CDR2 reads SNEGSKA (reference sequence). CDR3 amino acids: CSALPGLGGYTL. The DNA for the CDR3 is TGCAGTGCTCTCCCGGGGCTTGGGGGCTACACCTTG.

This clonotype was recorded at least ten times. V usage is TRBV29-1 and J usage is TRBJ1-1; 7 nucleotides match TRBD1. V lost 8 bases to trimming and J lost 3 bases; unmatched junction nucleotides: 9. This CDR3 has 13 residues. CDR1 is SQVTM, CDR2 ANQGSEA, per germline. The CDR3 coding sequence is TGCAGCATACGAAGGGGGCGCGACACTGAAGCTTTCTTT. Its protein product is CSIRRGRDTEAFF.

This clonotype was found many times. This may stem from a read error, because a much larger clone lies one nucleotide away. V usage is TRBV7-2 and J usage is TRBJ1-6; D call uncertain. The germline gives CDR1 SGHTA, CDR2 FQGNSA. V was clipped by 2 bases and J by 9 bases, with 5 bases between them. The CDR3 runs to 12 residues. This chain's CDR3 is CASSLMGSPLHF. Here the CDR3 DNA reads TGTGCCAGCAGCTTAATGGGTTCACCCCTCCACTTT.

To note about this clonotype: The germline gene is not matched at one end of the junction; a read error may be the cause. The V and J genes are TRBV5-1 and TRBJ1-1; tentative D call: TRBD1 (6 bases). Germline V lookup: CDR1 SGHRS, CDR2 YFSETQ. The CDR3 is 14 residues long. The chain's CDR3 is CASSLDRMNSEAFF. The CDR3 DNA reads as TGCGCCAGCAGCCTAGACAGGATGAACAGTGAAGCTTTCTTT.

The V call is TRBV3-1, the J call TRBJ2-2; D is perhaps TRBD1 or TRBD2 (8 bases each). CDR3 length: 19 amino acids. Trimming took 4 bases from V and 1 from J, leaving 22 bases between them. Per germline, CDR1 LGHDT and CDR2 YNNKEL (reference sequence). CDR3 residues: CASSPPGGGQDLNTGELFF. The CDR3 DNA follows: TGTGCCAGCAGCCCTCCCGGGGGGGGACAGGACTTGAACACCGGGGAGCTGTTTTTT.

V gene TRBV6-1 combines with J gene TRBJ1-1; 9 bases map to TRBD1. The CDR3 length is 14 residues. V lost 5 bases and J lost 10; bases outside the gene matches: 11. Germline CDR1 reads MNHNS; CDR2 reads SASEGT. CDR3 coding DNA: TGTGCCAGCAGTCCACGACAGGGGGTATTTGGAGCTTTCTTT. This encodes CASSPRQGVFGAFF.

This clonotype was seen a handful of times. The V call is TRBV6-1, the J call TRBJ1-2, with no clear D. V was trimmed by 6 bases and J by 4 bases, leaving 15 bases between them. Germline CDR1 and CDR2: MNHNS and SASEGT. This CDR3 contains 14 residues. The CDR3 coding sequence is TGTGCCAGCAGGGCGGGTACGTTATTCTATGGCTACACCTTC. This codes for CASRAGTLFYGYTF.

This clonotype was seen at least ten times. The V call is TRBV2, the J call TRBJ1-1; D is unclear. The CDR3 is made up of 13 amino acids. The V end was cut by 5 bases, the J end by 4 bases, with 11 bases between. Germline V gene lookup returns CDR1 SNHLY and CDR2 FYNNEI. CDR3 sequence (DNA): TGTGCCAGCAGTCTGGGCGAGGGCACTGAAGCTTTCTTT. It translates to CASSLGEGTEAFF.

This clonotype appeared many times. The chain uses TRBV11-2 and TRBJ1-1, with D hard to call. V was trimmed by 7 bases and J by 7 bases, leaving 13 bases between them. CDR1 and CDR2 (germline): SGHAT, FQNNGV. This CDR3 contains 12 residues. Written as DNA, the CDR3 is TGTGCCAGCACCACCACCGTCGGTGAAGCTTTCTTT. This sequence encodes CASTTTVGEAFF.

This clonotype was observed at least ten times. This sequence joins TRBV9 and TRBJ2-7; D unclear. Germline V gene data show CDR1 as SGDLS and CDR2 as YYNGEE. The CDR3 loop spans 16 amino acids. Trimming took 0 bases from V and 3 from J, leaving 16 bases between them. DNA of the CDR3: TGTGCCAGCAGCGTAGCTACGGGTGGCGGCCACTACGAGCAGTACTTC. It encodes CASSVATGGGHYEQYF. Full variable domain (remainder filled in from reference TRBV9 and TRBJ2-7): DSGVTQTPKHLITATGQRVTLRCSPRSGDLSVYWYQQSLDQGLQFLIQYYNGEERAKGNILERFSAQQFPDLHSELNLSSLELGDSALYFCASSVATGGGHYEQYFGPGTRLTVT.

A few counts support this clonotype. This could be a read error, since a much larger clone is one nucleotide away. The chain employs TRBV19 and TRBJ1-5, with 7 positions matching TRBD1. This CDR3 is 14 amino acids long. CDR1 and CDR2 from the germline V gene are LNHDA and SQIVND (reference sequence). The CDR3 loop is CASSDRGGVQPQRF. CDR3 coding DNA: TGTGCCAGTAGTGACCGAGGGGGCGTTCAGCCCCAGCGTTTT.

In its sample, this clonotype was seen a few times. This sequence joins TRBV3-1 and TRBJ1-1; TRBD1 is a possible D gene (5 bases). Germline V lookup: CDR1 LGHDT, CDR2 YNNKEL (reference sequence). The V end lost 0 bases, the J end lost 1 base, and 6 bases lay between the germline ends. The CDR3 sequence is 14 residues long. Written as DNA, the CDR3 is TGTGCCAGCAGCCAAGAGGACAAGAACACTGAAGCTTTCTTT. It encodes CASSQEDKNTEAFF.

This clonotype was recorded a few times. The chain links TRBV20-1 to TRBJ2-7, with TRBD1 identical over 8 bases. CDR1 is DFQATT and CDR2 is SNEGSKA in the germline V gene (reference sequence). This CDR3 contains 14 residues. The J segment lost 3 bases and the V segment lost 1 base, leaving 5 bases of the junction unmatched. CDR3 sequence: CSARALQGDYEQYF. For the CDR3, the DNA is TGCAGTGCTAGAGCATTACAGGGGGACTACGAGCAGTACTTC.

The chain is built from TRBV28 and TRBJ1-1, with unresolved D. The germline V and J ends were trimmed by 1 base and 1 base, with 7 bases remaining between them. This CDR3 is 14 amino acids long. CDR1 and CDR2 from the germline V gene are MDHEN and SYDVKM. CDR3 in DNA: TGTGCCAGCAGTTTATCGGTGGGGAACACTGAAGCTTTCTTT. This gives the protein CASSLSVGNTEAFF. Full variable domain (missing parts from reference TRBV28 and TRBJ1-1): DVKVTQSSRYLVKRTGEKVFLECVQDMDHENMFWYRQDPGLGLRLIYFSYDVKMKEKGDIPEGYSVSREKKERFSLILESASTNQTSMYLCASSLSVGNTEAFFGQGTRLTVV.

This CDR3 is CASSQGGTGRTGELFF. In nucleotides, the CDR3 is TGCGCCAGCAGCCAAGGCGGGACAGGGCGCACCGGGGAGCTGTTTTTT. V and J are TRBV4-3 and TRBJ2-2; 9 positions agree with TRBD1. The CDR3 is 16 amino acids. V lost 1 base to trimming and J lost 4 bases; unmatched junction nucleotides: 4. CDR1 is LGHNA and CDR2 is YSLEER in the germline V gene.

The chain is built from TRBV6-1 and TRBJ2-5; D remains unclear. This CDR3 has 15 residues. Germline CDR1 reads MNHNS; CDR2 reads SASEGT. The V gene lost 6 bases and the J gene lost 1 base, with 15 bases spanning the gap. CDR3 protein: CASSSLRRTQETQYF. CDR3 nucleotide sequence: TGTGCCAGCAGCTCATTGCGGCGGACCCAAGAGACCCAGTACTTC.

This clonotype was recorded at least ten times. The chain carries TRBV6-2 or TRBV6-3 and TRBJ2-2; 12 nucleotides agree with TRBD1. The CDR3 has 18 residues. V gave up 3 bases and J gave up 2 bases; unmatched junction bases: 7. Germline values: CDR1 MNHEY, CDR2 SVGEGT. The CDR3 DNA is TGTGCCAGCAGTTATTACGGGACAGGGGGCAGTAACACCGGGGAGCTGTTTTTT. Translation: CASSYYGTGGSNTGELFF.

This clonotype occurred many times. The genes are TRBV5-1 and TRBJ2-5; D might be TRBD1 (6 bases). Trimming stripped 1 base from V and 1 base from J, with 14 bases between. The CDR3 extends over 16 amino acids. CDR1 is SGHRS and CDR2 is YFSETQ in the germline V gene. CDR3 in DNA: TGCGCCAGCAGCTTGACACACGGACAGCTCCAAGAGACCCAGTACTTC. Protein product: CASSLTHGQLQETQYF.

Many counts were recorded for this clonotype. This rearrangement joins TRBV7-2 to TRBJ2-7; 12 nucleotides agree with TRBD1. This CDR3 region has 15 residues. Per germline, CDR1 SGHTA and CDR2 FQGNSA. J was trimmed by 7 bases and V by 5 bases; bases with no gene match: 9. CDR3 in amino acids: CASSRRPGQGAEQYF. CDR3 nucleotide sequence: TGTGCCAGCAGCCGGCGCCCGGGACAGGGGGCTGAGCAGTACTTC.

The chain is built from TRBV9 and TRBJ2-7, with TRBD2 identical over 9 bases. J was trimmed by 3 bases and V by 0 bases; bases with no gene match: 4. Germline V gene lookup returns CDR1 SGDLS and CDR2 YYNGEE. The CDR3 has 15 amino acids. The CDR3 sequence is CASSVEVAGVYEQYF. The CDR3, as DNA: TGTGCCAGCAGCGTAGAGGTAGCGGGAGTCTACGAGCAGTACTTC.

The V call is TRBV12-3 or TRBV12-4, the J call TRBJ2-5, with 8 bases fitting TRBD2. This CDR3 has 17 residues. The J segment lost 3 bases and the V segment lost 5 bases, leaving 14 bases of the junction unmatched. CDR3 sequence: CASSLIPGGGYKETQYF. In nucleotides, the CDR3 is TGTGCCAGCAGTCTCATCCCCGGGGGGGGCTACAAAGAGACCCAGTACTTC.

This clonotype appeared many times. This chain links TRBV7-9 with TRBJ1-1; weak D call: TRBD1 (5 bases). Germline V gives CDR1 SEHNR, CDR2 FQNEAQ (reference sequence). The CDR3 runs 13 residues. V lost 1 base and J 9 bases, leaving 12 bases between the germline ends. The DNA of the CDR3 is TGTGCCAGCAGCTTAGTCAACGGGGCCAAAGCTTTCTTT. This translates into CASSLVNGAKAFF.

This clonotype was seen at least ten times. The CDR3 region is CASSLGLDSYEQYF. CDR3 bases: TGTGCCAGCAGCTTGGGACTAGACTCCTACGAGCAGTACTTC. The rearrangement joins TRBV7-2 to TRBJ2-7, with 8 bases aligning to TRBD2. Germline CDR1 reads SGHTA; CDR2 reads FQGNSA. The CDR3 loop spans 14 amino acids. The V gene end was trimmed by 3 bases and the J gene end by 0 bases; junction bases not matched to a gene: 1.

This clonotype was seen at least ten times. The rearrangement joins TRBV20-1 to TRBJ2-5, with a weak D call TRBD1 (7 bases). The germline V gene encodes CDR1 DFQATT and CDR2 SNEGSKA (reference sequence). The CDR3 consists of 12 residues. CDR3 sequence (DNA): TGCAGCAGCAGGGGGGATAGGGAGACCCAGTACTTC. Encoded protein: CSSRGDRETQYF.

This clonotype has a handful of counts. This clone may be a read error of a much larger clone one base away. The chain combines TRBV28 with TRBJ2-2; D is perhaps TRBD1 or TRBD2 (5 bases each). This CDR3 region has 12 residues. The germline gives CDR1 MDHEN, CDR2 SYDVKM. CDR3 DNA sequence: TGTGCCGTAGACAGTGACACCGGGGAGCTGTGTTTT. This encodes CAVDSDTGELCF.

This clonotype was seen ten or more times. This chain uses TRBV7-2 with TRBJ1-1, with D perhaps matching TRBD1 (5 bases). Germline lookup yields CDR1 SGHTA and CDR2 FQGNSA. The CDR3 contains 14 residues. Deletions cut 2 bases from V and 2 bases from J, with 9 bases between. The CDR3 nucleotides read TGTGCCAGCAGCTTACTGACAGATAACACTGAAGCTTTCTTT. Amino acids: CASSLLTDNTEAFF.

The gene calls are TRBV12-3 or TRBV12-4 and TRBJ2-7; possible D gene TRBD1, 6 bases. This CDR3 spans 14 amino acids. V lost 3 bases, J lost 5 bases, and 14 bases lay in between. The CDR3 loop is CASSFTGMANEQYF. Written as DNA, the CDR3 is TGTGCCAGCAGTTTTACAGGGATGGCCAACGAGCAGTACTTC.

This clonotype has at least ten counts. CDR3 coding DNA: TGTGCCAGCAGTGCCGACACATATGGCTACACCTTC. It is translated as CASSADTYGYTF. The chain carries TRBV28 and TRBJ1-2; the D is unclear. The CDR3 length is 12 residues. Germline CDR1 MDHEN, CDR2 SYDVKM. Trimming stripped 5 bases from V and 5 bases from J, with 9 bases between.

This clonotype was counted many times. This CDR3 reads CSARVSSGETQYF. CDR3 nucleotide sequence: TGCAGTGCTAGGGTCTCCTCGGGGGAGACCCAGTACTTC. The chain has TRBV20-1 and TRBJ2-5; weak D call: TRBD2 (5 bases). The V and J ends lost 3 bases and 5 bases respectively, with 13 bases between them. Germline-derived CDR1 and CDR2 are DFQATT and SNEGSKA (reference sequence). The CDR3 length is 13 residues.

The table lists this clonotype with many counts. This chain uses TRBV7-9 with TRBJ1-1; D is ambiguous. V lost 3 bases and J 5 bases, leaving 13 bases between the germline ends. CDR1 is SEHNR, CDR2 FQNEAQ, per germline (reference sequence). The CDR3 has 14 amino acids. The DNA for the CDR3 is TGTGCCAGCAGCTTCCTAGGACGGCGAACTGAAGCTTTCTTT. Amino acids: CASSFLGRRTEAFF.

This clonotype was recorded at least ten times. The rearrangement uses TRBV6-5 and TRBJ1-2; TRBD1 aligns across 8 bases. J gave up 0 bases and V 6 bases, and 6 bases lay outside the gene matches. CDR1 and CDR2 (germline): MNHEY, SVGAGI. The CDR3 is 15 amino acids. CDR3 in amino acids: CASSRNRGANYGYTF. CDR3 bases: TGTGCCAGCAGCCGTAACAGGGGGGCTAACTATGGCTACACCTTC.